The rows below give T cell receptor beta chains drawn from one sample of a study of T-cell reconstitution after alpha-beta-depleted transplantation in children. TCRdb itself ran the PCR reads through MiXCR, one entry per CDR3 protein. The sample yields 450,000 to 600,000 distinct CDR3 sequences, 30% to 35% seen once. The sample was PBMCs from the stem cell graft donor, taken from the stem cell graft. The receptor set was obtained from a human donor who donated a stem cell graft to a child with aplastic anemia. The CDR3 runs from the conserved cysteine through the conserved F or W. A D gene is named only where the DNA matches it firmly. Clone size is given for some rows only: seen once, a few or many times, or a class if the clone is expanded.

D,size,V,J,CDR3,DNA
-,-,TRBV27,TRBJ1-2,CASSPGGRGADYGYTF,TGTGCCAGCAGCCCGGGGGGCAGGGGCGCCGACTATGGCTACACCTTC
-,few,TRBV19,TRBJ1-2,CASNPATVANYGYTF,TGTGCCAGTAACCCGGCGACGGTAGCTAACTATGGCTACACCTTC
TRBD1,few,TRBV29-1,TRBJ2-7,CSVEGQVYEQYF,TGCAGCGTGGAGGGACAGGTCTACGAGCAGTACTTC
TRBD1,-,TRBV5-4,TRBJ1-3,CASSGQAGWSGNTIYF,TGTGCCAGCAGCGGACAGGCAGGCTGGTCTGGAAACACCATATATTTT
TRBD1,-,TRBV6-1,TRBJ2-7,CASSPTGITYEQYF,TGTGCCAGCAGTCCGACAGGGATCACCTACGAGCAGTACTTC
-,-,TRBV5-5,TRBJ1-4,CASSPGQTNEKLFF,TGTGCCAGCAGCCCAGGACAAACTAATGAAAAACTGTTTTTT
TRBD2,-,TRBV5-5,TRBJ2-1,CASSIGGGGYEQFF,TGTGCCAGCAGCATTGGGGGGGGAGGCTATGAGCAGTTCTTC
-,-,TRBV5-8,TRBJ2-1,CASSLGGWGWQDEQFF,TGTGCCAGCAGCTTGGGGGGGTGGGGATGGCAGGATGAGCAGTTCTTC
TRBD2,-,TRBV6-1,TRBJ2-2,CASKSSGDHTGELFF,TGTGCCAGCAAGTCAAGCGGGGACCACACCGGGGAGCTGTTTTTT
-,-,TRBV10-3,TRBJ1-1,CATRGAAEAFF,TGTGCCACCCGGGGGGCTGCTGAAGCTTTCTTT
-,few,TRBV12-3/TRBV12-4,TRBJ2-6,CASSFWFRGSGANVLTF,TGTGCCAGCAGTTTCTGGTTTCGAGGGTCTGGGGCCAACGTCCTGACTTTC
TRBD1,few,TRBV7-2,TRBJ1-2,CASSLGGTARGYGYTF,TGTGCCAGCAGCTTAGGCGGGACAGCGCGGGGGTATGGCTACACCTTC
-,few,TRBV9,TRBJ1-1,CASSVEGGGTIEAFF,TGTGCCAGCAGCGTAGAGGGAGGGGGGACGATTGAAGCTTTCTTT
-,few,TRBV20-1,TRBJ2-5,CSANPTADQETQYF,TGCAGTGCTAATCCCACAGCCGATCAAGAGACCCAGTACTTC
-,-,TRBV10-2,TRBJ1-5,CASSERRSNQPQHF,TGCGCCAGCAGTGAACGACGGAGCAATCAGCCCCAGCATTTT
-,-,TRBV3-1,TRBJ2-2,CASSQDRFNTGELFF,TGTGCCAGCAGCCAAGATCGATTTAACACCGGGGAGCTGTTTTTT
TRBD1,once,TRBV29-1,TRBJ2-3,CSVDTGDTDTQYF,TGCAGCGTTGATACAGGGGACACAGATACGCAGTATTTT
TRBD1,-,TRBV20-1,TRBJ1-1,CSAPTGGTNTEAFF,TGCAGTGCGCCGACAGGGGGCACGAACACTGAAGCTTTCTTT
-,many,TRBV5-1,TRBJ1-2,CASSWTANYGYTF,TGCGCCAGCAGCTGGACAGCTAACTATGGCTACACCTTC
-,-,TRBV10-3,TRBJ1-1,CAIMGEANTEAFF,TGTGCCATCATGGGGGAAGCGAACACTGAAGCTTTCTTT
TRBD1,-,TRBV6-2/TRBV6-3,TRBJ2-1,CATLAGGSYNEQFF,TGTGCCACCTTAGCAGGGGGCTCCTACAATGAGCAGTTCTTC
-,few,TRBV12-3/TRBV12-4,TRBJ1-2,CASSLLGQLYTF,TGTGCCAGCAGTTTACTTGGACAGCTTTACACCTTC
-,-,TRBV20-1,TRBJ1-2,CSARDVTGGGYTF,TGCAGTGCTAGAGATGTTACCGGTGGAGGCTACACCTTC
TRBD1,-,TRBV9,TRBJ2-1,CASSVRGRGDNEQFF,TGTGCCAGCAGCGTAAGGGGGCGAGGGGACAATGAGCAGTTCTTC
TRBD1,-,TRBV7-2,TRBJ2-1,CASSLARTGGTNEQFF,TGTGCCAGCAGCTTAGCCAGGACAGGGGGTACTAATGAGCAGTTCTTC
TRBD1,few,TRBV5-6,TRBJ2-7,CASSFGQGQYEQYF,TGTGCCAGCAGCTTCGGACAGGGTCAGTACGAGCAGTACTTC
-,-,TRBV12-3/TRBV12-4,TRBJ2-4,CASSLARQGLAKNIQYF,TGTGCCAGCAGTTTAGCGCGGCAGGGCTTAGCCAAAAACATTCAGTACTTC
-,-,TRBV28,TRBJ1-5,CASRVPQGSQPQHF,TGTGCCAGCAGGGTCCCCCAGGGGAGTCAGCCCCAGCATTTT
TRBD1,-,TRBV29-1,TRBJ1-1,CSVYGTVGAFF,TGCAGCGTTTACGGGACAGTCGGAGCTTTCTTT
-,-,TRBV10-2,TRBJ2-1,CASRQTSNEQFF,TGCGCCAGCAGGCAGACTAGCAATGAGCAGTTCTTC
-,-,TRBV28,TRBJ2-7,CASSPLGLSLTLGQYF,TGTGCCAGCAGTCCCCTGGGCCTTTCTCTGACGCTTGGGCAGTACTTC
-,-,TRBV27,TRBJ1-2,CASSQLSGNGYTF,TGTGCCAGCAGTCAACTCTCGGGAAATGGCTACACCTTC
TRBD1,few,TRBV28,TRBJ2-5,CASSLGTGAQETQYF,TGTGCCAGCAGTTTGGGGACAGGGGCGCAAGAGACCCAGTACTTC
-,few,TRBV20-1,TRBJ1-2,CSARVEVGYGYTF,TGCAGTGCTAGAGTGGAGGTTGGCTATGGCTACACCTTC
-,-,TRBV20-1,TRBJ2-3,CSARTYETTSAQYF,TGCAGTGCTAGGACGTATGAGACTACGTCGGCGCAGTATTTT
TRBD1,-,TRBV7-6,TRBJ2-7,CASSPRWTGNVYEQYF,TGTGCCAGCAGCCCAAGATGGACAGGGAATGTTTACGAGCAGTACTTC
-,many,TRBV6-5,TRBJ1-2,CASSYGGNYGYTF,TGTGCCAGCAGTTATGGGGGTAACTATGGCTACACCTTC
-,-,TRBV29-1,TRBJ2-1,CSAYPGGVSYNEQFF,TGCAGCGCCTATCCCGGCGGAGTTTCCTACAATGAGCAGTTCTTC
-,few,TRBV12-3/TRBV12-4,TRBJ1-3,CASRILSGNTIYF,TGTGCCAGCAGGATCCTCTCTGGAAACACCATATATTTT
-,-,TRBV6-1,TRBJ1-1,CASSPPAREGTEAFF,TGTGCCAGCAGCCCGCCTGCGCGGGAGGGCACTGAAGCTTTCTTT
-,few,TRBV28,TRBJ1-3,CASKSGTVDSGNTIYF,TGTGCCAGCAAGTCCGGGACTGTGGACTCTGGAAACACCATATATTTT
-,-,TRBV20-1,TRBJ1-1,CSATWTENTEAFF,TGCAGTGCGACCTGGACGGAGAACACTGAAGCTTTCTTT
TRBD2,few,TRBV4-3,TRBJ2-1,CASSQDTGGDKYNEQFF,TGCGCCAGCAGCCAAGACACGGGAGGGGACAAGTACAATGAGCAGTTCTTC
-,few,TRBV20-1,TRBJ1-1,CSAPHGGVNTEAFF,TGCAGTGCTCCCCATGGCGGTGTGAACACTGAAGCTTTCTTT
-,-,TRBV19,TRBJ2-1,CASSIQGLYNEQFF,TGTGCCAGTAGTATCCAGGGTCTCTACAATGAGCAGTTCTTC
TRBD2,once,TRBV28,TRBJ2-5,CASSFLAGIGEETQYF,TGTGCCAGCAGTTTCCTAGCGGGAATTGGGGAAGAGACCCAGTACTTC
-,-,TRBV20-1,TRBJ2-7,CSARPGAAGRDEQYF,TGCAGTGCTAGACCCGGTGCTGCCGGAAGAGACGAGCAGTACTTC
TRBD1,-,TRBV5-1,TRBJ2-3,CASSQGQGSDTQYF,TGCGCCAGCAGTCAAGGACAGGGGTCAGATACGCAGTATTTT
-,few,TRBV25-1,TRBJ1-6,CASSESFYSPLHF,TGTGCCAGCAGTGAATCGTTTTATTCACCCCTCCACTTT
-,-,TRBV7-2,TRBJ1-1,CASSPTPRGGTEAFF,TGTGCCAGCAGCCCTACTCCACGCGGGGGCACTGAAGCTTTCTTT
TRBD1,-,TRBV18,TRBJ1-2,CASSQTGMSYGYTF,TGTGCCAGCTCACAGACAGGGATGAGCTATGGCTACACCTTC
-,few,TRBV12-3/TRBV12-4,TRBJ2-7,CASSLVLKDEQYF,TGTGCCAGCAGTTTAGTCCTAAAGGACGAGCAGTACTTC
-,-,TRBV7-6,TRBJ2-5,CASSLVYGMSETQYF,TGTGCCAGCAGCTTAGTATACGGGATGTCGGAGACCCAGTACTTC
-,few,TRBV27,TRBJ2-7,CASSNQARSGEQYF,TGTGCCAGCAGTAATCAAGCCAGGTCCGGGGAGCAGTACTTC
TRBD2,few,TRBV10-3,TRBJ2-1,CATPRREEYNEQFF,TGTGCCACTCCACGGCGGGAGGAATACAATGAGCAGTTCTTC
TRBD2,-,TRBV6-5,TRBJ2-1,CASSSGTISYNEQFF,TGTGCCAGCAGTTCAGGGACTATCTCCTACAATGAGCAGTTCTTC
TRBD2,-,TRBV12-3/TRBV12-4,TRBJ2-1,CASSSLSGRGDNEQFF,TGTGCCAGCAGTTCCCTGAGCGGGAGAGGCGACAATGAGCAGTTCTTC